This T cell receptor (beta chain) derives from a study of graft-versus-host responses after intestinal transplantation. In the study overall: Once they had received anti-thymocyte globulin induction, all recipients took tacrolimus and steroids for approximately 3 years.

Germline V gives CDR1 SGHTA, CDR2 FQGTGA. Trimming removed 5 bases from V and 0 bases from J, with 10 bases in between. This CDR3 region has 14 residues. Only in-frame clones appear in the TCRdb table, and some are missing; sequencing was by immunoSEQ multiplex PCR. The sample shows approximately 75,000 clones, around 90% of them seen only once. Regarding this clone: The antigen remains unidentified.

The TCR comes from a human donor who was the organ donor for an intestinal transplant. Sequenced material: unstimulated CD8+ T cells sorted from spleen or lymph node cells, taken before transplant. The chain uses TRBV7-3 and TRBJ1-1; D is unresolved. As DNA, the CDR3 is TGTGCCAGCAGCCTCTTACTAATGAACACTGAAGCTTTCTTT. Translating it yields CASSLLLMNTEAFF.